These 24 T cell receptor beta chains share one sample of origin, sequenced in a study of T cell repertoires in cytomegalovirus infection. Each CDR3 protein is one row after TCRdb ran MiXCR on the reads. The sample yields roughly 800,000 distinct CDR3 sequences, 25% to 30% seen once. These receptors have no identified antigens. The sequences come from cultured CD8+ T cells from PBMCs, collected from culture after CMV antigen stimulation. Receptor source: a human donor in good health (CMV status not recorded). Some clones in this sample may be carry-over from other donors' samples.

The chain has TRBV7-6 and TRBJ2-3; possible D gene TRBD2, 5 bases. This CDR3 is 14 amino acids long. Germline CDR1 SGHVS, CDR2 FNYEAQ. V was trimmed by 5 bases and J by 2 bases, leaving 11 bases between them. DNA of the CDR3: TGTGCCAGCAGCCCTGAGGGCAACACAGATACGCAGTATTTT. Its protein is CASSPEGNTDTQYF.

The V call is TRBV12-3 or TRBV12-4, the J call TRBJ2-3; unclear D gene. The CDR3 has 14 amino acids. Trimming shortened V by 3 bases and J by 4 bases, and 11 bases separated the two germline ends. The CDR3 spells CASSLRGEPDTQYF. The CDR3 coding sequence is TGTGCCAGCAGTTTGAGAGGAGAACCAGATACGCAGTATTTT.

This clonotype was detected ten times or more. The rearrangement uses TRBV7-8 and TRBJ1-4, with D possibly being TRBD1 (5 bases). The CDR3 is 14 amino acids. Germline V gene sequence: CDR1 SGHVS, CDR2 FQNEAQ. V lost 5 bases and J lost 10, with 17 bases in between. The CDR3 nucleotides read TGTGCCAGCAGCGGAGAAGGCAGGGTGGGAAAACTGTTTTTT. Encoded protein: CASSGEGRVGKLFF.

The gene calls are TRBV7-9 and TRBJ2-7; the D gene is possibly TRBD2 (5 bases). The CDR3 runs to 13 residues. V shed 11 bases and J shed 0 bases, with 14 bases lying between them. Germline values: CDR1 SEHNR, CDR2 FQNEAQ (reference sequence). The CDR3 DNA reads TGTGCCGTTCCTTCGGAGGACTCCTACGAGCAGTACGTC. Protein: CAVPSEDSYEQYV.

This chain uses TRBV7-9 with TRBJ2-7; the D gene could be TRBD1 or TRBD2 (5 bases each). Germline values: CDR1 SEHNR, CDR2 FQNEAQ (reference sequence). Trimming pared 4 bases from V and 6 bases from J, leaving 10 bases between. CDR3 size: 12 residues. The CDR3 spells CASSWDVAEQYF. The DNA of the CDR3 is TGTGCCAGCAGCTGGGACGTAGCCGAGCAGTACTTC.

The rearrangement joins TRBV19 to TRBJ1-2; a possible D gene is TRBD1 (5 bases). CDR1 is LNHDA and CDR2 is SQIVND in the germline V gene (reference sequence). The V and J ends lost 8 bases and 6 bases respectively, with 22 bases between them. The CDR3 length is 15 residues. CDR3 sequence: CASAYELGDLDGYTF. The DNA of the CDR3 is TGTGCCAGTGCATACGAACTGGGGGATCTCGATGGCTACACCTTC.

The V and J genes are TRBV10-2 and TRBJ2-3, with TRBD2 identical over 11 bases. The trim removed 5 bases at V and 1 base at J, leaving 5 bases unmatched. CDR3 size: 16 residues. Germline V lookup: CDR1 WSHSY, CDR2 SAAADI. The CDR3 reads CASSPPTSGGTDTQYF. The CDR3 DNA reads TGCGCCAGCAGTCCACCGACTAGCGGGGGCACAGATACGCAGTATTTT.

The chain links TRBV6-1 to TRBJ2-5; D is possibly TRBD1 (5 bases). Germline loops: CDR1 MNHNS, CDR2 SASEGT. V gave up 8 bases and J gave up 4 bases, with 8 bases separating them. The CDR3 consists of 11 residues. CDR3 sequence reads: CASVTGETQYF. DNA of the CDR3: TGTGCCAGCGTCACAGGAGAGACCCAGTACTTC.

Comments on this clonotype: A single base separates this from a much larger clone, so it may be a read error. The chain links TRBV7-2 to TRBJ2-3; TRBD1 agrees at 7 bases. Per germline, CDR1 SGHTA and CDR2 FQGNSA. J lost 0 bases, V lost 5 bases, and 5 bases had no gene match. The CDR3 is 15 amino acids. CDR3: CASSKGTASTDTQYF. Here the CDR3 DNA reads TGTGCCAGCAGCAAGGGGACAGCTAGCACAGATACGCAGTATTTT.

This clonotype was found a few times. The J gene is TRBJ1-2, the V gene TRBV7-9, with D possibly matching TRBD1 (5 bases). Germline loops: CDR1 SEHNR, CDR2 FQNEAQ (reference sequence). The CDR3 contains 14 residues. Trimming cost V 2 bases and J 6 bases, with 13 bases left between them. This chain's CDR3 is CASSLTGEPNGYTF. The CDR3 DNA sequence: TGTGCCAGCAGCTTAACGGGGGAACCCAATGGCTACACCTTC.

The chain links TRBV19 to TRBJ2-3; D is uncertain. CDR1 and CDR2 (germline): LNHDA, SQIVND (reference sequence). V was clipped by 3 bases and J by 0 bases, with 7 bases between them. This CDR3 contains 14 residues. CDR3 loop: CASSIARSTDTQYF. DNA of the CDR3: TGTGCCAGTAGTATTGCCAGGAGCACAGATACGCAGTATTTT.

Only a few counts were recorded for this clonotype. This chain connects TRBV7-9 to TRBJ2-7; D is unclear. This CDR3 is built from 13 residues. Germline loops: CDR1 SEHNR, CDR2 FQNEAQ (reference sequence). The V and J ends lost 6 bases and 2 bases respectively, with 11 bases between them. The CDR3 coding sequence is TGTGCCAGCAGTTGGATGTCCACCTACGAGCAGTACGTC. This gives the protein CASSWMSTYEQYV.

The rearrangement uses TRBV6-5 and TRBJ1-2, with 9 bases aligning to TRBD1. Germline CDR1 and CDR2: MNHEY and SVGAGI. The V gene end was trimmed by 2 bases and the J gene end by 8 bases; junction bases not matched to a gene: 9. This CDR3 comprises 15 residues. The DNA for the CDR3 is TGTGCCAGCAGTTACCCCCGGACAGGGGTGGACGGCTACACCTTC. Translation: CASSYPRTGVDGYTF.

This clonotype was seen more than once but under ten times. The chain joins TRBV11-3 to TRBJ2-3; TRBD2 is a possible D gene (5 bases). V was trimmed by 4 bases and J by 2 bases, leaving 13 bases between them. The length of the CDR3 is 15 residues. Germline CDR1 reads SGHNT; CDR2 reads YENEEA. The CDR3 is CASSSGLFPTDTQYF. In nucleotides, the CDR3 is TGTGCCAGCAGCTCCGGACTCTTTCCCACAGATACGCAGTATTTT.

This clonotype was detected only a few times. The chain employs TRBV7-6 and TRBJ1-2; D call uncertain. V was shortened by 5 bases and J by 8 bases, with 12 bases between the two germline ends. The CDR3 spans 12 residues. The germline CDR1 and CDR2 sequences are SGHVS and FNYEAQ. CDR3 coding DNA: TGTGCCAGCAGCACGGGCATTTCGGGCTACACCTTC. This sequence encodes CASSTGISGYTF.

The chain recombines TRBV4-3 with TRBJ2-5, with TRBD1 matching 12 bases. There are 20 residues in the CDR3. CDR1 and CDR2 (germline): LGHNA, YSLEER. The V and J ends lost 0 bases and 4 bases, in that order; junction bases with no gene match: 15. CDR3 residues: CASSQDRRDRGRDRGETQYF. CDR3 nucleotide sequence: TGCGCCAGCAGCCAAGATAGGCGGGACAGGGGGCGCGACAGAGGAGAGACCCAGTACTTC.

This clonotype was seen a handful of times. The V and J genes are TRBV27 and TRBJ1-1; no firm D call. This CDR3 region has 14 residues. V shed 4 bases and J shed 8 bases, with 17 bases lying between them. Per the germline V gene, CDR1 is MNHEY and CDR2 is SMNVEV (reference sequence). The CDR3 region is CASSSPGQQTEAFF. The CDR3 coding sequence is TGTGCCAGCAGTTCCCCTGGGCAGCAAACAGAAGCTTTCTTT.

This clonotype was seen more than once but under ten times. Here the CDR3 DNA reads TGTGCCATCCGGGACAGGCCGCCTGGAAACACCATATATTTT. Amino acid sequence: CAIRDRPPGNTIYF. The chain links TRBV10-3 to TRBJ1-3; 8 bases align to TRBD1. Germline trimming cut 8 bases from V and 2 bases from J; bases unmatched to any gene: 5. This CDR3 region has 14 residues. The germline V gene encodes CDR1 ENHRY and CDR2 SYGVKD.

This clonotype was seen a few times. This chain joins TRBV6-4 and TRBJ2-2; no clear D. Germline lookup yields CDR1 MRHNA and CDR2 SNTAGT. The CDR3 contains 13 residues. V lost 3 bases, J lost 1 base, and 3 bases lay in between. The CDR3 region is CASSDLNTGELFF. The CDR3 region has the DNA TGTGCCAGCAGTGATTTGAACACCGGGGAGCTGTTTTTT.

The chain is built from TRBV2 and TRBJ1-1; 7 positions match TRBD1. This CDR3 is built from 15 residues. V lost 3 bases to trimming and J lost 5 bases; unmatched junction nucleotides: 9. CDR1 is SNHLY, CDR2 FYNNEI, per germline. The CDR3 DNA reads TGTGCCAGCAGTGATGAGACAGGGAAAAGGACTGAAGCTTTCTTT. Its protein is CASSDETGKRTEAFF. Drawing the rest from reference TRBV2 and TRBJ1-1, the complete variable domain is EPEVTQTPSHQVTQMGQEVILRCVPISNHLYFYWYRQILGQKVEFLVSFYNNEISEKSEIFDDQFSVERPDGSNFTLKIRSTKLEDSAMYFCASSDETGKRTEAFFGQGTRLTVV.

This clonotype occurred a few times. This chain uses TRBV12-3 or TRBV12-4 with TRBJ2-2; the match to TRBD2 covers 7 bases. J gave up 2 bases and V 1 base, and 16 bases lay outside the gene matches. The CDR3 consists of 20 residues. CDR3 coding DNA: TGTGCCAGCAGTTTAGGTACCCCACTCATAGCGGGTGTAAACACCGGGGAGCTGTTTTTT. Translating it yields CASSLGTPLIAGVNTGELFF.

This clonotype was seen a handful of times. The chain has TRBV28 and TRBJ1-2, with 8 positions matching TRBD1. CDR1 and CDR2 (germline): MDHEN, SYDVKM. Trimming removed 8 bases from V and 4 bases from J; junction bases left unmatched: 9. The CDR3 covers 14 residues. The CDR3 DNA is TGTGCCAGCGGGCAGGACAGGGATTTCTATGGCTACACCTTC. Its protein product is CASGQDRDFYGYTF.

V gene TRBV19 combines with J gene TRBJ1-5; D gene uncertain. CDR3 length equals 15 residues. V gave up 6 bases and J gave up 0 bases, with 12 bases separating them. Germline V gives CDR1 LNHDA, CDR2 SQIVND (reference sequence). In nucleotides, the CDR3 is TGTGCCAGTAGAAGTCCGGGGTATAGCAATCAGCCCCAGCATTTT. Translated, it gives CASRSPGYSNQPQHF.

The chain joins TRBV6-4 to TRBJ1-2, with 7 bases identical to TRBD1. J gave up 0 bases and V 6 bases, and 7 bases lay outside the gene matches. Germline V CDR1 and CDR2: MRHNA, SNTAGT. This CDR3 spans 15 amino acids. The CDR3 region has the DNA TGTGCCAGCAGAAAGACGGGACAGTCTAACTATGGCTACACCTTC. This translates into CASRKTGQSNYGYTF.